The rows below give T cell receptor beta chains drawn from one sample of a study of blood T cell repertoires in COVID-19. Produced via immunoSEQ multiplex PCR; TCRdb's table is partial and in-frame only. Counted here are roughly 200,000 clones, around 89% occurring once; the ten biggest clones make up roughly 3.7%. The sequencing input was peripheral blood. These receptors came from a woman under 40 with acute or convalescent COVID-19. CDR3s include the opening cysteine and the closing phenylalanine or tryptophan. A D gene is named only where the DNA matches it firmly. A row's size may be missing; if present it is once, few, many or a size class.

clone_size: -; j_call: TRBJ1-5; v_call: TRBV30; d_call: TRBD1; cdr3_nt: TGTGCCTGGAGTGACAGGGGCAGTCAGCCCCAGCATTTT; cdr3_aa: CAWSDRGSQPQHF
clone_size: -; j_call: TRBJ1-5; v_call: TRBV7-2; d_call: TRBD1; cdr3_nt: TGTGCCAGCAGCCCCGACAGGGCCATTCAGCCCCAGCATTTT; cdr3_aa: CASSPDRAIQPQHF
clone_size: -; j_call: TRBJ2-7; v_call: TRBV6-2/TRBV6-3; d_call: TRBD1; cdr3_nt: TGTGCCAGCAGTTACTCTCCGACAGGGCCAGCCTACGAGCAGTACTTC; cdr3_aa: CASSYSPTGPAYEQYF
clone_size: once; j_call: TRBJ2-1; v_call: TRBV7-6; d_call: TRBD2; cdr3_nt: TGTGCCAGCAGCGACCGGGAGCGCGGGAGCTCCTACAATGAGCAGTTCTTC; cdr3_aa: CASSDRERGSSYNEQFF
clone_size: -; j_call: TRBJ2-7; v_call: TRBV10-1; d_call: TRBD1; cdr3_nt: TGCGCCAGCGACAGGACAGGGGGAATCAACGAGCAGTACTTC; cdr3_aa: CASDRTGGINEQYF
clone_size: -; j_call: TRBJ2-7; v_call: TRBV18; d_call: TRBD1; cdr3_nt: TGTGCCAGCTCATTTCAGACAGGGTTCGAGCAGTACTTC; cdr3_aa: CASSFQTGFEQYF
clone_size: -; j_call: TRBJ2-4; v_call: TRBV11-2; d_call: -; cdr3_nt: TGTGCCAGCAGCCCCTCCCTACTAGCCAAAAACATTCAGTACTTC; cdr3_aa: CASSPSLLAKNIQYF
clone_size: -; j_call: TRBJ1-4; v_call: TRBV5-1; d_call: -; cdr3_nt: TGCGCCAGCAGCTTTGGCGCAGGGGCTGAAAAACTGTTTTTT; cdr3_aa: CASSFGAGAEKLFF
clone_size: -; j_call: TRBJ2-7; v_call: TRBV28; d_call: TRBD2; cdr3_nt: TGTGCCAGCAGTTTTGTGACTAGCGTTTACGAGCAGTACTTC; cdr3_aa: CASSFVTSVYEQYF
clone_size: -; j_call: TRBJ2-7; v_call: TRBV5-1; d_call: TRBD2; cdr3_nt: TGCGCCAGCAGCTCCTTAGCGGGAGGCCGCTCCTACGAGCAGTACTTC; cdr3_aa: CASSSLAGGRSYEQYF
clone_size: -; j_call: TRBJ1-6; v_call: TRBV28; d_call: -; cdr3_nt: TGTGCCAGCAGGGCAAATTCACCCCTCCACTTT; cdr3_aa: CASRANSPLHF
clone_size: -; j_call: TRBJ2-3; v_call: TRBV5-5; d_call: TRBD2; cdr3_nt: TGTGCCAGCAGCTCGATAGCGGGACGGGATACGCAGTATTTT; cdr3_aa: CASSSIAGRDTQYF
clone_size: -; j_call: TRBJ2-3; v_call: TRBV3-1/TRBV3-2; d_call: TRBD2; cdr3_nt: TGTGCCAGCAGCTTCGGCGGACTAGCGGGAGAGGTTGGGCAGTATTTT; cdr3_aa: CASSFGGLAGEVGQYF
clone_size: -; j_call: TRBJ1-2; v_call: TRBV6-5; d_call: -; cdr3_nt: TGTGCCAGCGGAATCAGACAGCCCAACTATGGCTACACCTTC; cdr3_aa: CASGIRQPNYGYTF
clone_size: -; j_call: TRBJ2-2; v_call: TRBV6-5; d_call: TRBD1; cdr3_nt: TGTGCCAGCAGTCGACAGGGGGCGAACACCGGGGAGCTGTTTTTT; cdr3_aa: CASSRQGANTGELFF
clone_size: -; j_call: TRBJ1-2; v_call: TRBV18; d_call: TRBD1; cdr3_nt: TGTGCCAGCCAGGACAGGGGTGGTAACTATGGCTACACCTTC; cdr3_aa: CASQDRGGNYGYTF
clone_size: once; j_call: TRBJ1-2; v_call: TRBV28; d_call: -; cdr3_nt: TGTGCCAGCAACCCCCGGACAGTGACCTATGGCTACACCTTC; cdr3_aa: CASNPRTVTYGYTF
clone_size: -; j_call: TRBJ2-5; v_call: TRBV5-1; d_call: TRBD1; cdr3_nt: TGCGCCAGCCAATCCGGGACAGGGCGGAGGGAGACCCAGTACTTC; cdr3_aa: CASQSGTGRRETQYF
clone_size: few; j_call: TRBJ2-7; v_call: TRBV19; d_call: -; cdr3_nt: TGTGCCAGTAGTATCAGGGACACTTCCTCCTACGAGCAGTACTTC; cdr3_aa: CASSIRDTSSYEQYF
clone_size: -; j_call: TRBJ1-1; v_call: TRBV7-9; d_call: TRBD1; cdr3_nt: TGTGCCAGCAGCTTACCTCGGGACAGGGTGACGGAGTTCTTT; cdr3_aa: CASSLPRDRVTEFF
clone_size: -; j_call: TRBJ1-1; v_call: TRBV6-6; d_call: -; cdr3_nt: TGTGCCACCGGTCGGAGGAACACTGAAGCTTTCTTT; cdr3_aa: CATGRRNTEAFF
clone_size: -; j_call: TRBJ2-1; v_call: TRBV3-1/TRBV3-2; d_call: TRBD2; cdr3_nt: TGTGCCAGCAGCCCCGGGACTAGTAATGCCAATGAGCAGTTCTTC; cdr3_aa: CASSPGTSNANEQFF
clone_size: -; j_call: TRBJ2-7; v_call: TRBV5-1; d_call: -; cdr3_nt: TGCGCCAGCGCTGGGGGGGGCGAACCCTACGAGCAGTACTTC; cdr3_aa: CASAGGGEPYEQYF
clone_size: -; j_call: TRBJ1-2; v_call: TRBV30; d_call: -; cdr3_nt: TGTGCCTGGAGTCAAGGAGCTGGCTACACCTTC; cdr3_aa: CAWSQGAGYTF
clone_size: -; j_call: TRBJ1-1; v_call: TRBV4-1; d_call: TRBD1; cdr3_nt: TGCGCCAGCAGCCGTGGGACAGGCGACGAAGCTTTCTTT; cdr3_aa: CASSRGTGDEAFF
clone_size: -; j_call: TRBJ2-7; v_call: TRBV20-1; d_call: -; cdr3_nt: TGCAGTGCTAGTCCGGTGGGGACTCCGAGGGTGTTTTACTTC; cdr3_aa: CSASPVGTPRVFYF
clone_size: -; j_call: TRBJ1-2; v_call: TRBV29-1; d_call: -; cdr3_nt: TGCAGCGTTGAAGATCGGTGGGCGGAGACAGGATCTAACTATGGCTACACCTTC; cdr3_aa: CSVEDRWAETGSNYGYTF
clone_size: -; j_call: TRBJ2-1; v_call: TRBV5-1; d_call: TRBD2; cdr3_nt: TGCGCCAGCAGCGGGCACCGACTAGCGGGTCCCAATGAGCAGTTCTTC; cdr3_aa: CASSGHRLAGPNEQFF
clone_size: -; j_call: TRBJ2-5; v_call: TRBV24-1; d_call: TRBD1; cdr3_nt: TGTGCCACCGCAGGGGACAGCCCTGAGACCCAGTACTTC; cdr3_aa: CATAGDSPETQYF
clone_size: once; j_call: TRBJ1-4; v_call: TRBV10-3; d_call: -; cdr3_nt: TGTGCCATCAGTACGACGGACAGTGATGAAAAACTGTTTTTT; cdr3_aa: CAISTTDSDEKLFF
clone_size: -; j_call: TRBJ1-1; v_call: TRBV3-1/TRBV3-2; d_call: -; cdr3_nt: TGTGCCAGCAGCCACCAGGCCGCCAACATACCTGAAGCTTTCTTT; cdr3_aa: CASSHQAANIPEAFF
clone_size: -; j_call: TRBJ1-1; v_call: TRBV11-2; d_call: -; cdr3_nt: TGTGCCAGCAGCATCCAATCGGGTGAAGCTTTCTTT; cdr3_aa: CASSIQSGEAFF
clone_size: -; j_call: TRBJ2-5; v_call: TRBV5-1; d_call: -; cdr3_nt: TGCGCCAGCAGCGCGGGGCGTCTCTTGACAGAGACCCAGTACTTC; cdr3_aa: CASSAGRLLTETQYF
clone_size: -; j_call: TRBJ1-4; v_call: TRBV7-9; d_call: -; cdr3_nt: TGTGCCAGCAGCCCTTGGGGGCCCGGTCCTCTTAATGAAAAACTGTTTTTT; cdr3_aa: CASSPWGPGPLNEKLFF
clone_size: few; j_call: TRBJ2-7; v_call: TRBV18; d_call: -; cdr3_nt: TGTGCCAGCTCACTCGATCCCAACCGTAGGGGCGAGCAGTACTTC; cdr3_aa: CASSLDPNRRGEQYF
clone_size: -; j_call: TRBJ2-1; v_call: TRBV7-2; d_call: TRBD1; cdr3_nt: TGTGCCAGCAGCCAAATAGCGGACAGGGTGAGTTTGTTCTTC; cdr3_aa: CASSQIADRVSLFF
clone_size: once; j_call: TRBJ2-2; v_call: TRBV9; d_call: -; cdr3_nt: TGTGCCAGCAGCCCTACCCTCTTGCAGGCCGGGGAGCTGTTTTTT; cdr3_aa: CASSPTLLQAGELFF
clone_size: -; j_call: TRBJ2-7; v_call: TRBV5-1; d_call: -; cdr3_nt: TGCGCCAGCAGCTCAGCGGGCCGACCCTACGAGCAGTACTTC; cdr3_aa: CASSSAGRPYEQYF
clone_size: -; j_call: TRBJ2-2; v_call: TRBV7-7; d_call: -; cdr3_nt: TGTGCTAGCAGCTCAGGGCGGGGCGGGGAGCTGTTTTTT; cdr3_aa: CASSSGRGGELFF
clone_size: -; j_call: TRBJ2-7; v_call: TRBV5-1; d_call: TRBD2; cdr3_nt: TGCGCCAGCAGCTTCCGCCCCCTTGCTAGCGGGAGTTACCACGAGCAGTACTTC; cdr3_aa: CASSFRPLASGSYHEQYF
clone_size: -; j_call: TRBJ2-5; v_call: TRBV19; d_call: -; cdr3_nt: TGTGCCAGTAGTATAAGTAGTGTAGAGACCCAGTACTTC; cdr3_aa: CASSISSVETQYF
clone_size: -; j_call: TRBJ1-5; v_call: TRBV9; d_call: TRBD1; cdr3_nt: TGTGCCAGCAGCGCCACAGGGGTTCGCCAGCCCCAGCATTTT; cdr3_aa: CASSATGVRQPQHF
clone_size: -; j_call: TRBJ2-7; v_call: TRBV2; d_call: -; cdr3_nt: TGTGCCAGCAGTGCAGTCCCCTACGAGCAGTACTTC; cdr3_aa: CASSAVPYEQYF
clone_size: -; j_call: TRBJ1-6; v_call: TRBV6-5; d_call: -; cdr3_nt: TGTGCCAGCAGTTACTCGAACCGGGTAAATTCACCCCTCCACTTT; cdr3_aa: CASSYSNRVNSPLHF
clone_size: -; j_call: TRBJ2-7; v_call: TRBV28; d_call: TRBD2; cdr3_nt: TGTGCCAGCACCCCCGGGGGGTCGCTCTACGAGCAGTACTTC; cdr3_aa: CASTPGGSLYEQYF
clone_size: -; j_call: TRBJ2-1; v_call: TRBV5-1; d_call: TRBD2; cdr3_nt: TGCGCCAGCTCTACTAGCGGGGACGATTTACCCTTATACAATGAGCAGTTCTTC; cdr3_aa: CASSTSGDDLPLYNEQFF
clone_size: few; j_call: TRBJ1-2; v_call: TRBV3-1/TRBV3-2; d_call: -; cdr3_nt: TGTGCCAGCAGCCAAGATTTGGTGGCAGGGACTTTCTATGGCTACACCTTC; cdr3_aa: CASSQDLVAGTFYGYTF
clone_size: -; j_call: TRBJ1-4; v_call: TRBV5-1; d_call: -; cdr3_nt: TGCGCCAGCAGCTTGGTTGGGACAAATAATGAAAAACTGTTTTTT; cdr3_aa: CASSLVGTNNEKLFF
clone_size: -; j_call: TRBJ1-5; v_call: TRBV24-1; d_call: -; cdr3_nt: TGTGCCACCCGGGAGAATCAGCCCCAGCATTTT; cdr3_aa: CATRENQPQHF
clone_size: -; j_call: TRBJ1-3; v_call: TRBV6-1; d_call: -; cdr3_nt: TGTGCCAGCAGTGAAGCGCTTCGACAGTCTGGAAACACCATATATTTT; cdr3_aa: CASSEALRQSGNTIYF
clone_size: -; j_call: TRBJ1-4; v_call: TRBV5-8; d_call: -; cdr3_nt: TGTGCCAGCAGCTTGGCAGGAGGAGGACTGTTTTTT; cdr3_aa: CASSLAGGGLFF
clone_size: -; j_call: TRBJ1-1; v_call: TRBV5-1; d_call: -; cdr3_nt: TGCGCCAGCAGCATCTATCTACGAGCCACTGAAGCTTTCTTT; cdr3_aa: CASSIYLRATEAFF
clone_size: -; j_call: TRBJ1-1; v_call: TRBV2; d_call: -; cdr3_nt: TGTGCCAGCAGGGAACCTTCAGGGTCGGCTTTCTTT; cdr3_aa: CASREPSGSAFF
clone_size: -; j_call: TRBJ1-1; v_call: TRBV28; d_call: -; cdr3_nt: TGTGCCAGCAGTTTAACCCCCCCCACGAGAGCTTTCTTT; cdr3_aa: CASSLTPPTRAFF
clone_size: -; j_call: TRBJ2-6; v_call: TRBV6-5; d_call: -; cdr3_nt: TGTGCCAGCAGTTCCTCCCCATCTGGGGCCAACGTCCTGACTTTC; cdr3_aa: CASSSSPSGANVLTF
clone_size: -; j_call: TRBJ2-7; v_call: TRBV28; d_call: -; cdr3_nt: TGTGCCAGCATACAAGAGGGTGGTGGATGGCACTTC; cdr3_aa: CASIQEGGGWHF
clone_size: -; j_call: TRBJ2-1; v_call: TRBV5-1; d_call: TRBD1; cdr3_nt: TGCGCCAGCAGCTTGGTTGGGACAGGGGCCGATGAGCAGTTCTTC; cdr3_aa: CASSLVGTGADEQFF
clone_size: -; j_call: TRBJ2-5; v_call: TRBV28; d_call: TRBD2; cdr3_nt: TGTGCCAGCAGTCATGGAGGACTAGCGGGAGAGACCCAGTACTTC; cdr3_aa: CASSHGGLAGETQYF
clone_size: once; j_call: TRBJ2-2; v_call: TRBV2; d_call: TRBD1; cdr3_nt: TGTGCCAGCAGTTGGGACAGAATCACCGGGGAGCTGTTTTTT; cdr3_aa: CASSWDRITGELFF